The present TCR beta chain was sequenced within a study of blood T cell repertoires in COVID-19. Study in general: The United States, Italy and Spain supplied acute and convalescent COVID-19 samples. T cells, B-cell-depleted T cells, or PBMCs supplied cDNA or gDNA.

Unmatched junction bases numbered 3, after V lost 3 bases and J lost 7 bases. The CDR3 has 12 amino acids. Per the study methods: Amplification from reference gene primers served as the basis for estimated nucleated cell counts. TCRdb keeps only in-frame clones here, not all; method: immunoSEQ multiplex PCR. V and J calls and clone size are given by that table; D and trimming were obtained from the DNA. The sample has under 200,000 clones; over 75% are singletons. This rearrangement joins TRBV12-3 or TRBV12-4 to TRBJ2-7, with 7 bases that match TRBD2. Specimen: peripheral blood. The clonotype comes from an elderly woman with acute or convalescent COVID-19. CDR3 sequence: CASSFLREEQYF. CDR3 DNA: TGTGCCAGCAGTTTCTTGCGGGAGGAGCAGTACTTC.